This entry describes one T cell receptor beta chain. TCRdb's copy holds only in-frame clones and misses some; the assay was immunoSEQ multiplex PCR. This table holds approximately 110,000 clones, roughly 92% found once. This sample was taken from a study of OX40 agonist ivuxolimab in advanced cancers. Study summary: The drug used for patients, ivuxolimab, was an agonistic anti-OX40 (CD134) antibody. Patient treatment consisted of intravenous ivuxolimab administration every 2 weeks at 0.01 to 10 mg/kg.

This CDR3 has 16 amino acids. Trimming removed 0 bases from V and 0 bases from J, with 12 bases in between. Germline V CDR1 and CDR2: KGHSH, LQKENI. The material was CD4+ or CD8+ T cells sorted from blood, obtained in a trial of the OX40 agonist ivuxolimab. This TCR derives from an adult with an advanced solid tumor such as melanoma, head and neck, liver or kidney cancer. V and J are TRBV18 and TRBJ2-7; a weak D match, TRBD1 (6 bases). CDR3 sequence (DNA): TGTGCCAGCTCACCACCGTTTAGGGACAACTCCTACGAGCAGTACTTC. Encoded protein: CASSPPFRDNSYEQYF.